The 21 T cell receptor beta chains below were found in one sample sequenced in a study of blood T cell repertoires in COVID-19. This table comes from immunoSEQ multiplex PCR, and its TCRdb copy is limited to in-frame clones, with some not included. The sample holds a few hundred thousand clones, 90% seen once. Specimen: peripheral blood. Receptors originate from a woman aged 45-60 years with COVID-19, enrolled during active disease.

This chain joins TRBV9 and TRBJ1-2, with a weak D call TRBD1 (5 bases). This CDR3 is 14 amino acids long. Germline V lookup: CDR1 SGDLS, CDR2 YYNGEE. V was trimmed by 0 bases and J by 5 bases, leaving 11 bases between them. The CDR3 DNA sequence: TGTGCCAGCAGCGTAGTGCCAGGGTCATATGGCTACACCTTC. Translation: CASSVVPGSYGYTF.

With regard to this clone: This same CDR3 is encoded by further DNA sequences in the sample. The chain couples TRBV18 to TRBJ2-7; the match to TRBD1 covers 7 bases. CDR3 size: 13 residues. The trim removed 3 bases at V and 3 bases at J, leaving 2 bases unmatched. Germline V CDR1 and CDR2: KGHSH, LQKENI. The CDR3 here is CASSPGTDYEQYF. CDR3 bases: TGTGCCAGCTCACCGGGGACAGACTACGAGCAGTACTTC.

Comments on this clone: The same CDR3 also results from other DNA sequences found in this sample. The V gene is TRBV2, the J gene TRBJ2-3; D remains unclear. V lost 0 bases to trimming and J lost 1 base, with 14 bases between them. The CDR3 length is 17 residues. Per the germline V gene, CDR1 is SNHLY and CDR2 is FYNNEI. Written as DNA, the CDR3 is TGTGCCAGCAGTGAAGCGCTTGGCTCCTCCCGCACAGATACGCAGTATTTT. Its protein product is CASSEALGSSRTDTQYF.

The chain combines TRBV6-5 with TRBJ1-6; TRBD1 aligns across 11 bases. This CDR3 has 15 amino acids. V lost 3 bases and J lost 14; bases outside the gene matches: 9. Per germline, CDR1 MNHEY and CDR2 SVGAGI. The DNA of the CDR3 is TGTGCCAGCAGTTATGGGACAGGGGGACAATCCACCCTCCACTTT. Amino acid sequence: CASSYGTGGQSTLHF.

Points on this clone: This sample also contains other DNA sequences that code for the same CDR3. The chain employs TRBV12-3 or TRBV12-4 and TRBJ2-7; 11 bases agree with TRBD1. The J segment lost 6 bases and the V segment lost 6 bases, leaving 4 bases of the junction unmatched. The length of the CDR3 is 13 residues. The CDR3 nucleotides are TGTGCCAGCAGCCGGGACAGGGGGAGCGAGCAGTACTTC. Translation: CASSRDRGSEQYF.

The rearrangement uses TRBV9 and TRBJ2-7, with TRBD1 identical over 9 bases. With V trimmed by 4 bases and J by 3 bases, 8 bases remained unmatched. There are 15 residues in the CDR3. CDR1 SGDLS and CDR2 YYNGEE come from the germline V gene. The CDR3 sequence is CASSPGQGVLYEQYF. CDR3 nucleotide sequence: TGTGCCAGCAGCCCGGGACAGGGCGTCCTCTACGAGCAGTACTTC.

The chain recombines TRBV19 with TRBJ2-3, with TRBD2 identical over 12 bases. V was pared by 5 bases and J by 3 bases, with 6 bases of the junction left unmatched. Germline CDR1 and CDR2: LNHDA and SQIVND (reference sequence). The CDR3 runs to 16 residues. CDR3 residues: CASSSTSGSLTDTQYF. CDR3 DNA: TGTGCCAGTAGTTCGACTAGCGGGAGTCTAACAGATACGCAGTATTTT.

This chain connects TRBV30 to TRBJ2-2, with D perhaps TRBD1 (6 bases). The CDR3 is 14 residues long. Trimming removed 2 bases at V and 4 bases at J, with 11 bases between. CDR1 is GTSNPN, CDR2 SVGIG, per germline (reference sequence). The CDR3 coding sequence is TGTGCCTGGAGTTACAGGGTAGGCACCGGGGAGCTGTTTTTT. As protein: CAWSYRVGTGELFF.

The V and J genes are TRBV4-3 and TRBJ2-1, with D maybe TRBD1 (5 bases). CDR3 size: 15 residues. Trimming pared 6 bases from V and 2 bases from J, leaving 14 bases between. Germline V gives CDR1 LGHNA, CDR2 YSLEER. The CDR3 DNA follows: TGCGCCAGCAGTAGTAGCCTAGGGGCCTACAATGAGCAGTTCTTC. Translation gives CASSSSLGAYNEQFF.

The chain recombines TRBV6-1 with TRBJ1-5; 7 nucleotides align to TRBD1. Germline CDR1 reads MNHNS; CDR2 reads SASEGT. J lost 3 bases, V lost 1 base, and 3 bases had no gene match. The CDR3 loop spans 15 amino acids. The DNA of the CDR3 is TGTGCCAGCAGTGAAGGGGGACAGTACAATCAGCCCCAGCATTTT. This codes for CASSEGGQYNQPQHF.

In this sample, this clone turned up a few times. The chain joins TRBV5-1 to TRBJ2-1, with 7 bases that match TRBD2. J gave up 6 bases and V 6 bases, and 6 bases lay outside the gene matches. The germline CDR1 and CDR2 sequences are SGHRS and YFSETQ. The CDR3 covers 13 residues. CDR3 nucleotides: TGCGCCAGCACCCCCGGGACTACCAATGAGCAGTTCTTC. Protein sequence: CASTPGTTNEQFF.

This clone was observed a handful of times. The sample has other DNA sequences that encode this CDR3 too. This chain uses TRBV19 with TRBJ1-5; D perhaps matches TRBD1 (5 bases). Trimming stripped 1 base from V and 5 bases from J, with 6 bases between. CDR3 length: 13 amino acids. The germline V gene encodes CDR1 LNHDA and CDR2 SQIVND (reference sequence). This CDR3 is CASSIGGHQPQHF. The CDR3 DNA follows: TGTGCCAGTAGTATAGGGGGCCATCAGCCCCAGCATTTT.

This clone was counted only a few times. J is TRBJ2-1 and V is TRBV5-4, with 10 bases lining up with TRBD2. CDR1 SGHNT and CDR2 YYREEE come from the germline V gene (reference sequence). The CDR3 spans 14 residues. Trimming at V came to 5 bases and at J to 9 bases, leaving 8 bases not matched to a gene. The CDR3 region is CASRPGLAVSEQFF. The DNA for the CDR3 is TGTGCCAGCAGGCCTGGACTAGCGGTCAGTGAGCAGTTCTTC.

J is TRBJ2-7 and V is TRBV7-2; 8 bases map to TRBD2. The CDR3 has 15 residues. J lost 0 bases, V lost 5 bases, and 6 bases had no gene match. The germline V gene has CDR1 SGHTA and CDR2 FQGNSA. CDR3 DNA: TGTGCCAGCAGCCCTAGCGGGCCTATCTCCTACGAGCAGTACTTC. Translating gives CASSPSGPISYEQYF. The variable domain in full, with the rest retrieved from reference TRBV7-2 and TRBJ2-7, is GAGVSQSPSNKVTEKGKDVELRCDPISGHTALYWYRQSLGQGLEFLIYFQGNSAPDKSGLPSDRFSAERTGGSVSTLTIQRTQQEDSAVYLCASSPSGPISYEQYFGPGTRLTVT.

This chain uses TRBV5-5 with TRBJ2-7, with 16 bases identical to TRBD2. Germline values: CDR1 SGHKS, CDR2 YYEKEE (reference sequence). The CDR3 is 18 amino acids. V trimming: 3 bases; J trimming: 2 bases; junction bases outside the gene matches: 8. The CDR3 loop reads CASSSSYGTSGRAYEQYF. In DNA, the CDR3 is TGTGCCAGCAGCTCGTCTTACGGGACTAGCGGGAGGGCCTACGAGCAGTACTTC.

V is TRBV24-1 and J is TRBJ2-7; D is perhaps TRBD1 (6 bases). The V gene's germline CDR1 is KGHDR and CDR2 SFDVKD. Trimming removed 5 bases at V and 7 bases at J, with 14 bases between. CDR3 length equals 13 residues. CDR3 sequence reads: CATSGGRGGEQYF. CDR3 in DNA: TGTGCCACCAGTGGGGGCAGGGGCGGGGAGCAGTACTTC.

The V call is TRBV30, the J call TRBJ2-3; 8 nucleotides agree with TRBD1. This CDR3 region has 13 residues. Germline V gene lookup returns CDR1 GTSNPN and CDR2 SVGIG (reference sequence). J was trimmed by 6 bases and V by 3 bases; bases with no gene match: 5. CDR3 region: CAWRGTGVDTQYF. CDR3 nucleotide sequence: TGTGCCTGGAGGGGGACAGGAGTTGATACGCAGTATTTT.

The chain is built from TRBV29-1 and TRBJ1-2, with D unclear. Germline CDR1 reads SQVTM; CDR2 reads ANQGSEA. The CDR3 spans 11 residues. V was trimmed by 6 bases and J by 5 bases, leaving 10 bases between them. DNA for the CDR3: TGCAGCGTCGCGGGCGGGTATGGCTACACCTTC. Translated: CSVAGGYGYTF.

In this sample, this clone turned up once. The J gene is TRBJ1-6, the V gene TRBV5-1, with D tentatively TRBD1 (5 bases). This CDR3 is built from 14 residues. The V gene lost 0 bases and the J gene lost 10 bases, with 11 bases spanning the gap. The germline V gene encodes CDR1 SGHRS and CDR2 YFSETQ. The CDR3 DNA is TGCGCCAGCAGCTTGGCAGGGTACGGGTCACCCCTCCACTTT. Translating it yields CASSLAGYGSPLHF.

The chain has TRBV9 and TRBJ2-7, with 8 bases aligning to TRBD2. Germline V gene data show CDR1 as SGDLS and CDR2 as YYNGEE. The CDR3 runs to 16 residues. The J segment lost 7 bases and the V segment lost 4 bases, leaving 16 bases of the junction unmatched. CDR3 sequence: CASSPSATSGSREQYF. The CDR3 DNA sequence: TGTGCCAGCAGCCCAAGCGCAACTAGCGGATCACGGGAGCAGTACTTC.

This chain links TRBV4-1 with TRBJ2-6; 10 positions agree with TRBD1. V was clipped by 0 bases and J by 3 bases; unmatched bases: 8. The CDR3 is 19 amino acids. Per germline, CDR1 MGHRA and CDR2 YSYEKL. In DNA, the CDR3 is TGCGCCAGCAGCCAAGACGGACAGGGGGTTAGGATTGGGGCCAACGTCCTGACTTTC. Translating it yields CASSQDGQGVRIGANVLTF.